Sequencing of this TCR beta chain was carried out in a study of shared T cell receptors in the human thymus. This CDR3 contains 15 residues. Germline CDR1 reads MNHGY; CDR2 reads SAAAGT. V shed 6 bases and J 2 bases; nucleotides not matched to a gene: 4. Profiling relied on immunoSEQ multiplex PCR, and the TCRdb table lists in-frame clones only, not all of them. The repertoire includes about 660,000 clones, around 89% of them detected once, and 0.0095% to 0.011% sits in the top ten. Another study also made use of these data, one on human thymus T cells. From that study: Related research has reported that thymic repertoires overlap highly among unrelated individuals.

This receptor was obtained from a boy under three years old with a congenital heart defect. Material for sequencing was thymocytes. This chain connects TRBV6-8 to TRBJ2-3, with 11 bases that match TRBD2. CDR3 bases: TGTGCCAGCAGCCAACTAGCGGGGGTCACAGATACGCAGTATTTT. Translated: CASSQLAGVTDTQYF.